This TCR beta chain is from a study of OX40 agonist ivuxolimab in advanced cancers. Study-wide results and caveats: The authors also found low normalized T-cell clonal expansion in some nonresponders.

Patients with autoimmune history or systemic immunosuppression were excluded. TCRdb's table, derived via immunoSEQ multiplex PCR, lists solely in-frame clones and lacks some. There are 100,000 to 150,000 clones in the sample; 85% to 95% occur only once, and about 0.81% lies in the top ten. About this clone itself: The antigen is not known.

Per the germline V gene, CDR1 is SGHTA and CDR2 is FQGTGA. The CDR3 has 11 residues. V dropped 6 bases and J dropped 5 bases, with 8 bases sitting between them. The material sequenced was CD4+ or CD8+ T cells sorted from blood, taken in a trial of the OX40 agonist ivuxolimab. The source of this sequence is an adult with an advanced solid tumor such as melanoma, head and neck, liver or kidney cancer. The chain recombines TRBV7-3 with TRBJ2-7, with a weak D call TRBD1 (5 bases). The CDR3 is CASSLGDEQYF. The CDR3 bases are TGTGCCAGCAGTCTAGGGGACGAGCAGTACTTC.